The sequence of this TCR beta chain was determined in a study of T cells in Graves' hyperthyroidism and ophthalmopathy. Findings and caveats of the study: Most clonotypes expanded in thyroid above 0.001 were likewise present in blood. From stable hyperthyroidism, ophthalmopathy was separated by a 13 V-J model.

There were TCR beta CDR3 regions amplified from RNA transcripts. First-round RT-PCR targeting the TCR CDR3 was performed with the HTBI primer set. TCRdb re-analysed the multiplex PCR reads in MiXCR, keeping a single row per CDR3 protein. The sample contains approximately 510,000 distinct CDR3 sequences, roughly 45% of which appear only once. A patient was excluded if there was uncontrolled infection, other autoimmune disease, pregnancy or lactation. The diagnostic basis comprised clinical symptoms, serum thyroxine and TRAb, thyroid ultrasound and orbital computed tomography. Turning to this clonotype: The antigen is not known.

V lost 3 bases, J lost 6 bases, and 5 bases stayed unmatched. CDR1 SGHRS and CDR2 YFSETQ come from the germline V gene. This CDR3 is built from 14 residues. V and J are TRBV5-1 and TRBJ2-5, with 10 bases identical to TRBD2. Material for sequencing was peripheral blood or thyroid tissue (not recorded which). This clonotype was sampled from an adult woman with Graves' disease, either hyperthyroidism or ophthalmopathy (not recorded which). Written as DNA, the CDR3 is TGCGCCAGCAGCTCCTTACTAGCGGGACAGACCCAGTACTTC. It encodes CASSSLLAGQTQYF.